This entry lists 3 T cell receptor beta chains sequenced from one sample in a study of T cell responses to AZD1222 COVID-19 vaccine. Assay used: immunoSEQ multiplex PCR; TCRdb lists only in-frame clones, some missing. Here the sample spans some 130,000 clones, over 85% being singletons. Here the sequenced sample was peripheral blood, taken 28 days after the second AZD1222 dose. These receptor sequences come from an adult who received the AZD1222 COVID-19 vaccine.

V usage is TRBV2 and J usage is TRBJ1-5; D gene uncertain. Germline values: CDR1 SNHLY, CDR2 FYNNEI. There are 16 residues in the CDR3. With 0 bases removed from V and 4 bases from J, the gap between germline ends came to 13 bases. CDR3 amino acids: CASSEALLMRNQPQHF. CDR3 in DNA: TGTGCCAGCAGTGAAGCGCTCCTGATGCGAAATCAGCCCCAGCATTTT.

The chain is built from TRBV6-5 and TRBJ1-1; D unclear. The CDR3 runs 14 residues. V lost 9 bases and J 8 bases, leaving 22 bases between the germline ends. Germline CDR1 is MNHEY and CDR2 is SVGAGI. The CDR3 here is CASYLDSLRLEAFF. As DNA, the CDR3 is TGTGCCAGTTATCTGGACTCACTACGATTAGAAGCTTTCTTT.

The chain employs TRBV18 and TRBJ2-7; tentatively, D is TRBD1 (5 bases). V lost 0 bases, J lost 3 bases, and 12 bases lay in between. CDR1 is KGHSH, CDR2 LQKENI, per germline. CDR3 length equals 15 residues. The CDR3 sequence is CASSPPSGFLYEQYF. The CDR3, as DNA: TGTGCCAGCTCACCACCGTCAGGGTTTCTCTACGAGCAGTACTTC.